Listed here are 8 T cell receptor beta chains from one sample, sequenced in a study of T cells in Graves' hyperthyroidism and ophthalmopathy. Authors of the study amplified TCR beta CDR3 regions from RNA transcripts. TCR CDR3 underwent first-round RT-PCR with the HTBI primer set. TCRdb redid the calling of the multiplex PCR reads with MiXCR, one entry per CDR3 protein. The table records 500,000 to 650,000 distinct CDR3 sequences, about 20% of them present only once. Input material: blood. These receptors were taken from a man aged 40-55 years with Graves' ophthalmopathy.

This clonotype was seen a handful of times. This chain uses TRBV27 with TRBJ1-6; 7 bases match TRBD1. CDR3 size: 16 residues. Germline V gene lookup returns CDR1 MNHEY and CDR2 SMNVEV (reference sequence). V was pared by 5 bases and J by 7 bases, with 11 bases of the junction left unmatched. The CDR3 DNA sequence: TGTGCCAGCAGTATGACGACAGGGTCTGAGAATTCACCCCTCCACTTT. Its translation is CASSMTTGSENSPLHF.

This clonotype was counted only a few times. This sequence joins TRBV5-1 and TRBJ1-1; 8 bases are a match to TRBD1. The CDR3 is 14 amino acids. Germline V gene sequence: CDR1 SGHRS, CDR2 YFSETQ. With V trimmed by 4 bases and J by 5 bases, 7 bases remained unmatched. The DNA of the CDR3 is TGCGCCAGCAGCGTTACAGGGGGAGGGACTGAAGCTTTCTTT. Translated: CASSVTGGGTEAFF.

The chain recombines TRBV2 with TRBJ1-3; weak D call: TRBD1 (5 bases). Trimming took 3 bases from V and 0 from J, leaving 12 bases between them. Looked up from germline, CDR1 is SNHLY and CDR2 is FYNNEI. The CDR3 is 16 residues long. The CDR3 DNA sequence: TGTGCCAGCAGTGATCGCAGGGCCGACTCTGGAAACACCATATATTTT. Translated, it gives CASSDRRADSGNTIYF. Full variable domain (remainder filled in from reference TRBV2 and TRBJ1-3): EPEVTQTPSHQVTQMGQEVILRCVPISNHLYFYWYRQILGQKVEFLVSFYNNEISEKSEIFDDQFSVERPDGSNFTLKIRSTKLEDSAMYFCASSDRRADSGNTIYFGEGSWLTVV.

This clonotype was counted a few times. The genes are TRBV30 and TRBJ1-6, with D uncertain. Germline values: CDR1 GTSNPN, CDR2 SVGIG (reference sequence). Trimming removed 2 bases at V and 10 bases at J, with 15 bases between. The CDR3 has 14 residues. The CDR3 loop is CAWSFLGIVSPLHF. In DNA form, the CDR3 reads TGTGCCTGGAGTTTTCTCGGTATTGTGTCACCCCTCCACTTT.

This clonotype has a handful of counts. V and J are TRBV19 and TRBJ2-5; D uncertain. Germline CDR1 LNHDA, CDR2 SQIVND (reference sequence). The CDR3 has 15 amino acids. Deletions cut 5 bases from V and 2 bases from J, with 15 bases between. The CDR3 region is CASSRYGGLQETQYF. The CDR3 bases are TGTGCCAGTAGTCGATATGGTGGGTTACAAGAGACCCAGTACTTC.

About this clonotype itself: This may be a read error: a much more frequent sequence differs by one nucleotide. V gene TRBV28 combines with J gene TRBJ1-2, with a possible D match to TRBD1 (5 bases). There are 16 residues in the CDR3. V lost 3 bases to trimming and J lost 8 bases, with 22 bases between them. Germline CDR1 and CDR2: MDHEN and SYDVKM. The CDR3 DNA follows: TGTGCCAGCAGTTTTCAGGGCCTCCCCCTCCTCGCAGGCTACACCTTC. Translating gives CASSFQGLPLLAGYTF.

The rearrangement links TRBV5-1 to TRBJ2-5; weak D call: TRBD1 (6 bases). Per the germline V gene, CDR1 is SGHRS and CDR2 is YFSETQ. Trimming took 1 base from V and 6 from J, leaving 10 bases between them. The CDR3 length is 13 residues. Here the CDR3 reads CASSLSDSQTQYF. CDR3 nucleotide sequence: TGCGCCAGCAGCTTGTCGGACAGCCAGACCCAGTACTTC.

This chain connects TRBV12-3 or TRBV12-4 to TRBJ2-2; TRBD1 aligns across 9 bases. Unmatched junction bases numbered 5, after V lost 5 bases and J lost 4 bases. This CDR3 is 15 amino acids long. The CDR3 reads CASSPRDRATGELFF. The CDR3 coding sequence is TGTGCCAGCAGTCCCCGGGACAGGGCCACCGGGGAGCTGTTTTTT.